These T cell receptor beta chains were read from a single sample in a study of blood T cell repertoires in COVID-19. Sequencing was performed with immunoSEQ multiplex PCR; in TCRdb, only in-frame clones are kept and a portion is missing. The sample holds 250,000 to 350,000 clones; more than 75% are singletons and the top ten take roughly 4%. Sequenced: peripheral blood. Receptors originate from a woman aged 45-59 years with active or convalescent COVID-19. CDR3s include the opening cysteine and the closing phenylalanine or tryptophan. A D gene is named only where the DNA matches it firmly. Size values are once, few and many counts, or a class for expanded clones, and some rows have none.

TGTGCCAGCAGTTCGAGACAGGGGTATGGCTACACCTTC | CASSSRQGYGYTF | TRBJ1-2 | TRBV27 | TRBD1 | -
TGTGCCAGCAGTTTACCCTGGACAGGGCGAGGGGAAATGTACTTC | CASSLPWTGRGEMYF | TRBJ2-7 | TRBV27 | TRBD1 | -
TGTGCCAGCAGCTCGCCGGGACAGGGGGATGAAAAACTGTTTTTT | CASSSPGQGDEKLFF | TRBJ1-4 | TRBV11-2 | TRBD1 | -
TGTGCCAGCAGCGTCGGGGGGCGCAGCACTGAAGCTTTCTTT | CASSVGGRSTEAFF | TRBJ1-1 | TRBV9 | - | -
TGTGCCAGCTCTCATATTGAGTTCGTGACCCAGTACTTC | CASSHIEFVTQYF | TRBJ2-5 | TRBV18 | - | -
TGTGCCAGCAGCTCCCTGACACAGGGGGCGGGTGAGCAGTACTTC | CASSSLTQGAGEQYF | TRBJ2-7 | TRBV13 | TRBD1 | -
TGTGCCAGCAGTTACACCGTACAGGGGATGGAAGAGACCCAGTACTTC | CASSYTVQGMEETQYF | TRBJ2-5 | TRBV6-5 | TRBD1 | -
TGTGCCATCACGAACACCGGGGAGCTGTTTTTT | CAITNTGELFF | TRBJ2-2 | TRBV11-1 | - | once
TGCGCCAGCAGCTTTAGACAGGGTGGTAACACCGGGGAGCTGTTTTTT | CASSFRQGGNTGELFF | TRBJ2-2 | TRBV5-1 | TRBD1 | -
TGTGCCAGCAGTGAAGTAGGGACTAGCGGGAGAGGGATGGGCAAAAACATTCAGTACTTC | CASSEVGTSGRGMGKNIQYF | TRBJ2-4 | TRBV2 | TRBD2 | -
TGTGCCAGCAGTCGTAGTAGAGAGACCCAGTACTTC | CASSRSRETQYF | TRBJ2-5 | TRBV28 | - | -
TGTGCCTGGAGTGGTAGGGACAGGGAGAAAGGCTACACCTTC | CAWSGRDREKGYTF | TRBJ1-2 | TRBV30 | TRBD1 | -
TGTGCCAGCAGTTTAGAAGCTAGCGGGTACTACGAGCAGTACTTC | CASSLEASGYYEQYF | TRBJ2-7 | TRBV27 | TRBD2 | -
TGTGCCAGCAGTAATCAGGGAACTGGAAACACCATATATTTT | CASSNQGTGNTIYF | TRBJ1-3 | TRBV28 | - | -
TGTGCCAGCTCACAAGCGGAACAGGGGACCTACGAGCAGTACTTC | CASSQAEQGTYEQYF | TRBJ2-7 | TRBV18 | TRBD1 | -
TGTGCCAGCAGCGTAGAGGCAGGTGGTAGAGATACGCAGTATTTT | CASSVEAGGRDTQYF | TRBJ2-3 | TRBV9 | - | -
TGTGCCACCAGCCCTCTACCCACCGCGGGGAAGAACACCTTC | CATSPLPTAGKNTF | TRBJ1-2 | TRBV15 | - | -
TGTGCCAGTAGTATGATGACAGGGGGGAACACTGAAGCTTTCTTT | CASSMMTGGNTEAFF | TRBJ1-1 | TRBV19 | TRBD1 | -
TGTGCCAGCAGTTACACCTACACTAGCGGTGAGCAGTTCTTC | CASSYTYTSGEQFF | TRBJ2-1 | TRBV6-5 | TRBD2 | -
TGTGCCAGCAGCTTCTCCCAGGGACAGCCCCAGCATTTT | CASSFSQGQPQHF | TRBJ1-5 | TRBV7-2 | - | -
TGCGCCAGCAGTGGAACCGACAGGGGAAGGTATGGCTACACCTTC | CASSGTDRGRYGYTF | TRBJ1-2 | TRBV10-2 | TRBD1 | few
TGTGCCACCAGCAGAGGGTGGGTAGCGGGGGGCACCCAAGAGACCCAGTACTTC | CATSRGWVAGGTQETQYF | TRBJ2-5 | TRBV15 | TRBD2 | -
TGTGCCAGCAGCTCGGGACAGGGCTACACTGAAGCTTTCTTT | CASSSGQGYTEAFF | TRBJ1-1 | TRBV6-5 | TRBD1 | -
TGTGCCAGCAGGGCCGGGGAGGTAGCCTACGAGCAGTACTTC | CASRAGEVAYEQYF | TRBJ2-7 | TRBV28 | - | -
TGTGCCACCAGCAGAGATAAGAGCGTGGGAGAGACCCAGTACTTC | CATSRDKSVGETQYF | TRBJ2-5 | TRBV15 | - | once
TGCAGTGCTAGTCCGGGACAGGGGGCCGTCTATGGCTACACCTTC | CSASPGQGAVYGYTF | TRBJ1-2 | TRBV20-1 | TRBD1 | -
TGTGCCAGCGACAGAGAGAGCTCCTATAATTCACCCCTCCACTTT | CASDRESSYNSPLHF | TRBJ1-6 | TRBV5-5 | - | -
TGTGCCAGCAGCGTACGTTTGAACACTGAAGCTTTCTTT | CASSVRLNTEAFF | TRBJ1-1 | TRBV9 | - | -
TGTGCCAGCAGCATTACCCGGGGGGGCGGGAGTAGGGAGCAGTACTTC | CASSITRGGGSREQYF | TRBJ2-7 | TRBV7-2 | TRBD2 | -
TGTGCCAGCAGGAAGACAGGAGGCGTGACCTATGGCTACACCTTC | CASRKTGGVTYGYTF | TRBJ1-2 | TRBV27 | - | -
TGTGCCAGCTCACCAGACAGGCTGAATGGCTACACCTTC | CASSPDRLNGYTF | TRBJ1-2 | TRBV18 | - | -
TGTGCCAGCTGGGACAGTCTATCCAATGAGCAGTTCTTC | CASWDSLSNEQFF | TRBJ2-1 | TRBV3-1/TRBV3-2 | TRBD1 | -
TGTGCCACCAGCGGGGGGGGTGCTAGCACAGATACGCAGTATTTT | CATSGGGASTDTQYF | TRBJ2-3 | TRBV15 | TRBD2 | -
TGTGCCAGCAGCGTAGCCCCGGACAAGTCAATTCAGTACTTC | CASSVAPDKSIQYF | TRBJ2-4 | TRBV9 | - | -
TGTGCCAGCAGCCGAGTATCTGGCAATCAGCCCCAGCATTTT | CASSRVSGNQPQHF | TRBJ1-5 | TRBV5-5 | - | -
TGTGCTAGCAGCTTAGGACCAGGGACTTCCTACGAGCAGTACTTC | CASSLGPGTSYEQYF | TRBJ2-7 | TRBV7-7 | - | once
TGTGCCAGCAGTTACGGCCCTCAGGGAAGTACTGAAGCTTTCTTT | CASSYGPQGSTEAFF | TRBJ1-1 | TRBV6-5 | - | -
TGTGCCAGCTCTCGGGACAGCTACGAGCAGTACTTC | CASSRDSYEQYF | TRBJ2-7 | TRBV18 | TRBD1 | -
TGTGCCAGCAGCTCAGGGCTGAACACTGAAGCTTTCTTT | CASSSGLNTEAFF | TRBJ1-1 | TRBV11-2 | - | -
TGTGCCAGCAGCTTAGGGCTAGCGGGGGGGACCCTGGAGCAGTACTTC | CASSLGLAGGTLEQYF | TRBJ2-7 | TRBV7-9 | TRBD2 | -
TGTGCCAGCAGCCAAGGGACAGGGGAGGGTTACACCTTC | CASSQGTGEGYTF | TRBJ1-2 | TRBV4-2 | TRBD1 | -
TGTGCCAGCTCACCTTTAACAGGGGGCAGGACCGGGGAGCTGTTTTTT | CASSPLTGGRTGELFF | TRBJ2-2 | TRBV18 | TRBD1 | -
TGCAGCGTCCGAGACACTGAAGCTTTCTTT | CSVRDTEAFF | TRBJ1-1 | TRBV29-1 | - | -
TGTGCCAGCAGCGCTCGAGGCGGGGGGTATGGCACAGATACGCAGTATTTT | CASSARGGGYGTDTQYF | TRBJ2-3 | TRBV9 | TRBD2 | -
TGTGCCAGCAGCGGACGGGGGGTGAACACCGGGGAGCTGTTTTTT | CASSGRGVNTGELFF | TRBJ2-2 | TRBV6-6 | TRBD2 | -
TGTGCCATCAGTAGCGGGGGGTACAATGAGCAGTTCTTC | CAISSGGYNEQFF | TRBJ2-1 | TRBV10-3 | TRBD2 | -
TGTGCCAGCAGCTTAACGGCTGCTAGTGCTGAAGCTTTCTTT | CASSLTAASAEAFF | TRBJ1-1 | TRBV7-3 | - | -
TGTGCCAGCAGTTACGTGGACTTCGGCTACTCAGATACGCAGTATTTT | CASSYVDFGYSDTQYF | TRBJ2-3 | TRBV6-2/TRBV6-3 | - | -
TGTGCCACCCGACAGGGGTTTTCGAACACTGAAGCTTTCTTT | CATRQGFSNTEAFF | TRBJ1-1 | TRBV27 | TRBD1 | -
TGTGCCAGCAGCTTACTAACAGGGAAGTCTGAAGCTTTCTTT | CASSLLTGKSEAFF | TRBJ1-1 | TRBV7-3 | - | -
TGTGCCAGCAGCTTGAGCAGGGGAGCATCTGGGGCCAACGTCCTGACTTTC | CASSLSRGASGANVLTF | TRBJ2-6 | TRBV5-5 | - | -
TGTGCCAGTAGTATCAACAGGGATGCCGGGGAGCTGTTTTTT | CASSINRDAGELFF | TRBJ2-2 | TRBV19 | - | -
TGTGCCAGCAGCTCACAAGGGGGAGGGTTGAATGAAAAACTGTTTTTT | CASSSQGGGLNEKLFF | TRBJ1-4 | TRBV7-2 | - | -
TGTGCCAGTCATCCCCTTCGCGGGACGCAGGTAGACGCTTTCTTT | CASHPLRGTQVDAFF | TRBJ1-1 | TRBV19 | - | -
TGTGCCAGCAGCTATCCAGGGGGAAACACCATATATTTT | CASSYPGGNTIYF | TRBJ1-3 | TRBV6-5 | - | once
TGTGCCAGCAGCATAGGGACAGGGGCGGGGGATGAGCAGTTCTTC | CASSIGTGAGDEQFF | TRBJ2-1 | TRBV11-2 | TRBD1 | -
TGTGCCAGCAGTTACTCGAGTTACGATGGCTACACCTTC | CASSYSSYDGYTF | TRBJ1-2 | TRBV6-5 | - | -